Presented here are 27 T cell receptor beta chains from one specimen sequenced in a study of blood T cell repertoires in COVID-19. Assay used: immunoSEQ multiplex PCR; TCRdb lists only in-frame clones, some missing. The table has some 50,000 clones, about 83% seen once. The sample taken for sequencing was peripheral blood. These receptors all stem from a man in his fifties or sixties with acute or convalescent COVID-19.

V usage is TRBV18 and J usage is TRBJ2-5, with D possibly matching TRBD2 (6 bases). The CDR3 is 16 amino acids. CDR1 is KGHSH, CDR2 LQKENI, per germline. V was shortened by 4 bases and J by 6 bases, with 21 bases between the two germline ends. The CDR3 loop reads CASSLLEGGKRKTQYF. CDR3 in DNA: TGTGCCAGCTCACTTTTAGAGGGAGGCAAAAGGAAGACCCAGTACTTC.

This rearrangement joins TRBV14 to TRBJ2-7; D is unclear. This CDR3 is built from 12 residues. V lost 8 bases to trimming and J lost 4 bases, with 12 bases between them. Germline lookup yields CDR1 SGHDN and CDR2 FVKESK. The CDR3 DNA reads TGTGCCAGCGGGTGGAGTTCTTACGAGCAGTACTTC. Translated: CASGWSSYEQYF.

The chain couples TRBV5-4 to TRBJ2-3; 7 bases are shared with TRBD1. Germline V gives CDR1 SGHNT, CDR2 YYREEE (reference sequence). With V trimmed by 4 bases and J by 2 bases, 4 bases remained unmatched. CDR3 length: 14 residues. The CDR3 sequence is CASSRQGDTDTQYF. As DNA, the CDR3 is TGTGCCAGCAGCCGACAGGGAGACACAGATACGCAGTATTTT. Based on the CDR3 plus reference TRBV5-4 and TRBJ2-3, the full variable domain is ETGVTQSPTHLIKTRGQQVTLRCSSQSGHNTVSWYQQALGQGPQFIFQYYREEENGRGNFPPRFSGLQFPNYSSELNVNALELDDSALYLCASSRQGDTDTQYFGPGTRLTVL.

This clone was seen just once. The chain couples TRBV18 to TRBJ2-2; TRBD2 matches 8 bases. This CDR3 region has 16 residues. Germline values: CDR1 KGHSH, CDR2 LQKENI. V was pared by 3 bases and J by 4 bases, with 7 bases of the junction left unmatched. The DNA for the CDR3 is TGTGCCAGCTCACCCATAGCGGGGACTATCACCGGGGAGCTGTTTTTT. It is translated as CASSPIAGTITGELFF.

This clone was counted only a few times. The V call is TRBV6-5, the J call TRBJ1-2; 9 bases agree with TRBD1. This CDR3 is built from 14 residues. Germline trimming cut 7 bases from V and 6 bases from J; bases unmatched to any gene: 9. The germline CDR1 and CDR2 sequences are MNHEY and SVGAGI. The CDR3 loop is CASTASGTGNGYTF. CDR3 in DNA: TGTGCCAGCACAGCCTCCGGGACAGGGAATGGCTACACCTTC.

This chain links TRBV18 with TRBJ1-1; D is possibly TRBD1 (6 bases). CDR1 KGHSH and CDR2 LQKENI come from the germline V gene. The CDR3 sequence is 14 residues long. Trimming left V 3 bases short and J 6 bases short, with 14 bases between. DNA of the CDR3: TGTGCCAGCTCACCTACACAGGGTTACGCTGAAGCTTTCTTT. Its translation is CASSPTQGYAEAFF.

The chain couples TRBV4-1 to TRBJ2-3; the match to TRBD2 covers 12 bases. This CDR3 region has 18 residues. With 0 bases clipped from V and 2 bases from J, the junction kept 6 bases outside the gene matches. From germline, CDR1 is MGHRA and CDR2 YSYEKL. CDR3 DNA: TGCGCCAGCAGCCAAGATCGACTAGCGGGAGACTACACAGATACGCAGTATTTT. Translating it yields CASSQDRLAGDYTDTQYF.

The chain combines TRBV12-2 with TRBJ2-6; the DNA was not compared with TRBD1, the D call given in the table. TRBV12-2 is marked as a pseudogene. This CDR3 contains 13 residues. CDR3 sequence: CASRHSGANVLTF. CDR3 coding DNA: TGTGCAAGTCGCCATTCTGGGGCCAACGTCCTGACTTTC.

The chain links TRBV6-5 to TRBJ1-1; the D gene is possibly TRBD1 (6 bases). CDR1 MNHEY and CDR2 SVGAGI come from the germline V gene. This CDR3 spans 15 amino acids. Trimming stripped 0 bases from V and 6 bases from J, with 14 bases between. DNA of the CDR3: TGTGCCAGCAGTTACTCGAATGGGGGCCACTCTGAAGCTTTCTTT. Amino acid sequence: CASSYSNGGHSEAFF.

This rearrangement joins TRBV12-3 or TRBV12-4 to TRBJ2-2; weak D call: TRBD1 (5 bases). Trimming removed 3 bases at V and 6 bases at J, with 8 bases between. CDR3 length: 13 amino acids. CDR3 coding DNA: TGTGCCAGCAGTTTCCTAGGGGCCGGGGAGCTGTTTTTT. Encoded protein: CASSFLGAGELFF.

The chain employs TRBV3-1 (or the pseudogene TRBV3-2) and TRBJ2-7; D perhaps matches TRBD1 (5 bases). The V end lost 2 bases, the J end lost 5 bases, and 7 bases lay between the germline ends. The germline V gene has CDR1 LGHDT and CDR2 YNNKEL (reference sequence). The CDR3 is made up of 12 amino acids. The CDR3 loop is CASSQQGNEQYF. CDR3 sequence (DNA): TGTGCCAGCAGCCAACAGGGTAACGAGCAGTACTTC.

V usage is TRBV14 and J usage is TRBJ1-2; D is possibly TRBD1 (5 bases). CDR1 and CDR2 from the germline V gene are SGHDN and FVKESK. This CDR3 region has 14 residues. Trimming left V 4 bases short and J 8 bases short, with 17 bases between. This chain's CDR3 is CASSPLRPEGGYTF. The CDR3 DNA sequence: TGTGCCAGCAGCCCCCTGAGGCCGGAGGGGGGCTACACCTTC.

This clone appeared once. The chain carries TRBV5-6 and TRBJ2-6, with 8 bases lining up with TRBD1. V lost 2 bases and J lost 1; bases outside the gene matches: 11. The CDR3 length is 19 residues. The germline gives CDR1 SGHDT, CDR2 YYEEEE. CDR3 loop: CASSFDRGWSPSGANVLTF. The CDR3 DNA is TGTGCCAGCAGCTTTGACAGGGGTTGGAGCCCGTCTGGGGCCAACGTCCTGACTTTC.

This chain connects TRBV12-3 or TRBV12-4 to TRBJ1-2, with no clear D. Trimming stripped 2 bases from V and 6 bases from J, with 10 bases between. CDR3 length equals 13 residues. Here the CDR3 DNA reads TGTGCCAGCAGTTTAACGGGAAGGGATGGCTACACCTTC. As protein: CASSLTGRDGYTF.

The CDR3: CASSLDRGRTEAFF. CDR3 nucleotides: TGTGCCAGCAGCTTGGACAGGGGGCGGACTGAAGCTTTCTTT. The rearrangement joins TRBV5-8 to TRBJ1-1, with 9 bases that match TRBD1. The CDR3 runs to 14 residues. J lost 5 bases, V lost 0 bases, and 2 bases had no gene match. The germline V gene encodes CDR1 SGHTS and CDR2 YDEGEE.

The gene calls are TRBV7-9 and TRBJ1-1; D possibly corresponds to TRBD1 (6 bases). From germline, CDR1 is SEHNR and CDR2 FQNEAQ (reference sequence). This CDR3 is 16 amino acids long. Deletions cut 5 bases from V and 2 bases from J, with 18 bases between. Written as DNA, the CDR3 is TGTGCCAGCAGCCACCGGCAACAGGGATCTAACACTGAAGCTTTCTTT. It codes for CASSHRQQGSNTEAFF.

CDR3 in amino acids: CAWSRRLSETQYF. The CDR3 nucleotides are TGTGCCTGGAGTCGACGACTATCGGAGACCCAGTACTTC. The chain employs TRBV30 and TRBJ2-5, with D maybe TRBD2 (5 bases). V was trimmed by 2 bases and J by 5 bases, leaving 12 bases between them. Germline lookup yields CDR1 GTSNPN and CDR2 SVGIG (reference sequence). This CDR3 contains 13 residues.

The chain joins TRBV15 to TRBJ2-5, with a possible D match to TRBD1 (5 bases). Trimming removed 7 bases from V and 2 bases from J, with 17 bases in between. The V gene's germline CDR1 is LNHNV and CDR2 YYDKDF (reference sequence). There are 15 residues in the CDR3. CDR3 sequence (DNA): TGTGCCACCACCCCTCAGGGATCCAGGCAAGAGACCCAGTACTTC. Protein product: CATTPQGSRQETQYF.

This clone appeared once. This rearrangement joins TRBV10-3 to TRBJ1-3; 10 nucleotides align to TRBD1. Germline CDR1 and CDR2: ENHRY and SYGVKD. CDR3 length equals 18 residues. J lost 1 base, V lost 6 bases, and 12 bases had no gene match. For the CDR3, the DNA is TGTGCCATCAGCGCGACGGGACAGGGGTTTTCTTCTGGAAACACCATATATTTT. Its protein is CAISATGQGFSSGNTIYF.

The chain combines TRBV28 with TRBJ1-4; TRBD1 might be the D (5 bases). Germline V CDR1 and CDR2: MDHEN, SYDVKM. The V end lost 3 bases, the J end lost 8 bases, and 13 bases lay between the germline ends. The CDR3 sequence is 14 residues long. CDR3 nucleotide sequence: TGTGCCAGCAGTTTTTTTCAGGGAAAAGAAAAACTGTTTTTT. Translated, it gives CASSFFQGKEKLFF.

Comment on this clone: Sequence at one end of the junction differs from germline and may be a read error. This chain links TRBV11-3 with TRBJ2-7; D not resolved. The CDR3 is made up of 13 amino acids. The germline V gene has CDR1 SGHNT and CDR2 YENEEA. CDR3 sequence (DNA): TGTGCCAGCAGCTTAGATCTATCTTTTGGTATCGATTTC. Translated: CASSLDLSFGIDF. The entire variable domain, with the rest obtained from reference TRBV11-3 and TRBJ2-7, is as follows: EAGVVQSPRYKIIEKKQPVAFWCNPISGHNTLYWYLQNLGQGPELLIRYENEEAVDDSQLPKDRFSAERLKGVDSTLKIQPAELGDSAVYLCASSLDLSFGIDFGPGTRLTVT.

The chain links TRBV11-3 to TRBJ2-2; TRBD1 aligns across 7 bases. The CDR3 is made up of 16 amino acids. With V trimmed by 4 bases and J by 1 base, 6 bases remained unmatched. Germline V gene sequence: CDR1 SGHNT, CDR2 YENEEA. The CDR3 sequence: CASSSPTGRNTGELFF. Here the CDR3 DNA reads TGTGCCAGCAGCTCCCCGACAGGGCGGAACACCGGGGAGCTGTTTTTT.

The V and J genes are TRBV21-1 and TRBJ2-2; TRBD1 is taken as the D call from the table, unchecked against the DNA. TRBV21-1 is a recognized pseudogene. The CDR3 totals 17 residues. CDR3 nucleotides: TGTGCCAGCACCCTAAGAGGGCAGGGGTATTACACCGGGGAGCTGTTTTTT. It yields the protein CASTLRGQGYYTGELFF.

The CDR3 DNA sequence: TGTGCCAGCAGCCCGGGACAGACAAATGAGCAGTTCTTC. Its translation is CASSPGQTNEQFF. The V call is TRBV9, the J call TRBJ2-1; 7 nucleotides match TRBD1. V dropped 4 bases and J dropped 7; count of bases not matched to a gene: 5. The germline gives CDR1 SGDLS, CDR2 YYNGEE. The length of the CDR3 is 13 residues.

The V call is TRBV27, the J call TRBJ2-7; D unresolved. The CDR3 is made up of 13 amino acids. The germline CDR1 and CDR2 sequences are MNHEY and SMNVEV (reference sequence). V gave up 4 bases and J gave up 8 bases, with 15 bases separating them. Here the CDR3 DNA reads TGTGCCAGCAGTTATTCAGGTATAGGTAAGCAGTACTTC. Its translation: CASSYSGIGKQYF.

The chain carries TRBV2 and TRBJ1-5; 8 bases line up with TRBD1. This CDR3 is 16 amino acids long. Germline loops: CDR1 SNHLY, CDR2 FYNNEI. J was trimmed by 4 bases and V by 4 bases; bases with no gene match: 9. The CDR3 nucleotides read TGTGCCAGCAGTGTACGGGGTACAGGGGGGAATCAGCCCCAGCATTTT. Residues: CASSVRGTGGNQPQHF.

The CDR3 spells CASSIYNEQFF. The DNA of the CDR3 is TGTGCCAGCAGTATCTACAATGAGCAGTTCTTC. The chain employs TRBV7-2 and TRBJ2-1; D gene uncertain. Trimming pared 6 bases from V and 3 bases from J, leaving 3 bases between. Germline loops: CDR1 SGHTA, CDR2 FQGNSA. The CDR3 loop spans 11 amino acids.